These T cell receptor beta chains were read from a single sample in a study of blood T cells in healthy people across ages. TCRdb reprocessed the 5' RACE reads via MiXCR and lists one record per CDR3 protein. The sample has hundreds of thousands of distinct CDR3 sequences; over 40% are singletons. Sequencing was carried out using blood. The receptors were gathered from a man older than 75 in good health. CDR3s include the opening cysteine and the closing phenylalanine or tryptophan. A D gene is named only where the DNA matches it firmly. Clone sizes are given selectively: once, few, many, or a class where the clone is expanded.

size | J | D | V | CDR3 | DNA
- | TRBJ1-2 | - | TRBV28 | CAIGTNYGYTF | TGTGCCATCGGGACAAACTATGGCTACACCTTC
- | TRBJ2-5 | - | TRBV3-1 | CASSRSRETQYF | TGTGCCAGCAGCCGTAGCCGGGAGACCCAGTACTTC
few | TRBJ2-3 | TRBD2 | TRBV6-2/TRBV6-3 | CASSYGLAGGGGDTQYF | TGTGCCAGCAGTTACGGGCTAGCGGGAGGAGGCGGAGATACGCAGTATTTT
- | TRBJ2-2 | TRBD1 | TRBV3-1 | CASRKQDRGNTGELFF | TGTGCCAGCAGAAAACAGGACAGGGGGAACACCGGGGAGCTGTTTTTT
- | TRBJ1-2 | - | TRBV6-2/TRBV6-3 | CAGSTDEDHGYTF | TGTGCCGGCAGTACCGACGAGGACCATGGCTACACCTTC
few | TRBJ2-5 | TRBD1 | TRBV20-1 | CSATPDRGSQETQYF | TGCAGTGCTACACCGGACAGGGGGTCTCAAGAGACCCAGTACTTC
once | TRBJ1-2 | - | TRBV4-2 | CASSQSPVGRLRSYTF | TGTGCCAGCAGCCAATCCCCGGTCGGGCGGCTCAGGAGCTACACCTTC
few | TRBJ2-7 | - | TRBV20-1 | CKATGRSSYEQYF | TGCAAAGCAACAGGGAGGAGCTCCTACGAGCAGTACTTC
few | TRBJ1-1 | TRBD1 | TRBV20-1 | CSARRGQGTNTEAFF | TGCAGTGCTAGGCGGGGACAGGGAACGAACACTGAAGCTTTCTTT
- | TRBJ2-5 | - | TRBV27 | CASMQQETQYF | TGTGCCAGCATGCAGCAAGAGACCCAGTACTTC
- | TRBJ2-7 | TRBD1 | TRBV20-1 | CSARDARQGAFYEQYF | TGCAGTGCTAGAGATGCTCGACAGGGGGCCTTCTACGAGCAGTACTTC
- | TRBJ2-7 | TRBD1 | TRBV5-1 | CASSHGTVDPYEQYF | TGCGCCAGCAGCCACGGGACAGTGGATCCCTACGAGCAGTACTTC
- | TRBJ1-1 | TRBD1 | TRBV9 | CASSPCRDRGRGTEAFF | TGTGCCAGCAGCCCCTGCCGGGACAGGGGGCGCGGCACTGAAGCTTTCTTT
- | TRBJ2-1 | TRBD1 | TRBV20-1 | CSAEGTVYNEQFF | TGCAGTGCTGAAGGGACAGTTTACAATGAGCAGTTCTTC
few | TRBJ2-3 | TRBD2 | TRBV27 | CASSRGTITDTQYF | TGTGCCAGCAGTCGCGGGACTATCACAGATACGCAGTATTTT
- | TRBJ2-1 | - | TRBV4-3 | CASRQKGRSNEQFF | TGCGCCAGCAGACAAAAGGGACGCAGCAATGAGCAGTTCTTC
- | TRBJ1-5 | TRBD1 | TRBV20-1 | CSAAPGTGARGSQPQHF | TGCAGTGCTGCCCCCGGGACAGGGGCGCGTGGTAGTCAGCCCCAGCATTTT
- | TRBJ2-1 | TRBD2 | TRBV28 | CASGLAGGRQFF | TGTGCCAGCGGACTAGCGGGAGGAAGACAGTTCTTC
- | TRBJ2-5 | TRBD1 | TRBV24-1 | CATSDLGQGAWETQYF | TGTGCCACCAGTGATCTGGGACAGGGGGCATGGGAGACCCAGTACTTC
once | TRBJ2-1 | - | TRBV6-2/TRBV6-3 | CASSYASRSNEQFF | TGTGCCAGCAGTTATGCCAGTCGGTCCAATGAGCAGTTCTTC
few | TRBJ2-5 | TRBD1 | TRBV5-1 | CASSGGQGAREQYF | TGCGCCAGCAGCGGGGGACAGGGGGCAAGAGAGCAGTACTTC
many | TRBJ1-1 | - | TRBV7-6 | CASSLVGVTEAFF | TGTGCCAGCAGCTTAGTAGGGGTGACTGAAGCTTTCTTT
- | TRBJ2-1 | - | TRBV7-2 | CSSSNGGALSYNEQFF | TGTTCCAGCAGCAACGGCGGCGCTTTGTCCTACAATGAGCAGTTCTTC
- | TRBJ2-1 | - | TRBV9 | CASSVGLGTYNEQFF | TGTGCCAGCAGCGTAGGCCTCGGTACCTACAATGAGCAGTTCTTC
- | TRBJ2-3 | TRBD1 | TRBV7-6 | CASSLRWSGTGQSTDTQYF | TGTGCCAGCAGCTTAAGGTGGTCCGGAACGGGACAGAGCACAGATACGCAGTATTTT
- | TRBJ1-4 | - | TRBV3-1 | CASSTGQSYVEKLFF | TGTGCCAGCAGCACTGGACAGTCGTATGTGGAAAAACTGTTTTTT
- | TRBJ1-1 | TRBD1 | TRBV3-1 | CASSQDGIGGAGEAFF | TGTGCCAGCAGCCAAGACGGGATAGGGGGCGCGGGTGAAGCTTTCTTT
- | TRBJ2-3 | TRBD2 | TRBV14 | CASSQDLAGRFEDTQYF | TGTGCCAGCAGCCAAGACCTAGCGGGGAGATTCGAGGATACGCAGTATTTT
- | TRBJ1-4 | TRBD1 | TRBV6-2/TRBV6-3 | CASKERQGATNEKLFF | TGTGCCAGCAAGGAACGACAGGGCGCAACTAATGAAAAACTGTTTTTT
- | TRBJ2-1 | - | TRBV6-4 | CASSDSGTNHNEQFF | TGTGCCAGCAGTGACTCGGGAACTAACCACAATGAGCAGTTCTTC
- | TRBJ1-1 | TRBD1 | TRBV5-1 | CASSPTGTANTEAFF | TGCGCCAGCAGCCCAACCGGGACAGCGAACACTGAAGCTTTCTTT
many | TRBJ1-5 | TRBD1 | TRBV7-2 | CASSADRDQPQHF | TGTGCCAGCAGCGCGGACAGGGACCAGCCCCAGCATTTT
many | TRBJ2-7 | - | TRBV28 | CASRPRDPMREQYF | TGTGCCAGCAGACCAAGGGACCCTATGAGGGAGCAGTACTTC
- | TRBJ2-3 | - | TRBV20-1 | CSAVRGAADTQYF | TGCAGTGCTGTCCGGGGGGCGGCAGATACGCAGTATTTT
- | TRBJ2-7 | TRBD2 | TRBV4-2 | CTSSQVGGMVYNEQYF | TGTACCAGCAGCCAAGTCGGGGGGATGGTCTACAATGAGCAGTACTTC
few | TRBJ2-7 | TRBD2 | TRBV6-2/TRBV6-3 | CASSRGTSGNSYEQYF | TGTGCCAGCAGCCGAGGGACTAGCGGGAACTCCTACGAGCAGTACTTC
- | TRBJ2-6 | - | TRBV6-2/TRBV6-3 | CASEQGSGANVLTF | TGTGCCAGTGAACAGGGCTCTGGGGCCAACGTCCTGACTTTC
- | TRBJ2-3 | - | TRBV12-5 | CASASGVGIVTDTQYF | TGTGCTAGTGCCTCAGGGGTGGGGATCGTGACAGATACGCAGTATTTT
- | TRBJ2-2 | TRBD2 | TRBV7-2 | CASSERSGGFTGELFF | TGTGCCAGCAGCGAACGTAGCGGGGGCTTCACCGGGGAGCTGTTTTTT
few | TRBJ2-1 | - | TRBV6-1 | CASSERAGNYNEQFF | TGTGCCAGCAGTGAAAGAGCAGGGAACTACAATGAGCAGTTCTTC
- | TRBJ2-5 | - | TRBV5-6 | CASSLSGGPNQGQYF | TGTGCCAGCAGCTTATCAGGAGGGCCTAATCAGGGCCAGTACTTC
few | TRBJ1-6 | - | TRBV6-5 | CASSYRNSPLHF | TGTGCCAGCAGTTACCGAAATTCACCCCTCCACTTT
- | TRBJ2-3 | - | TRBV6-5 | CASSSPMRTTDTQYF | TGTGCCAGCAGTTCCCCCATGCGGACCACAGATACGCAGTATTTT
few | TRBJ2-7 | - | TRBV7-2 | CASSQGRVFYEQYF | TGTGCCAGCAGCCAGGGCAGGGTTTTCTACGAGCAGTACTTC
- | TRBJ2-5 | - | TRBV27 | CASTPGVGETQYF | TGTGCCAGCACCCCGGGGGTTGGCGAGACCCAGTACTTC
- | TRBJ2-1 | - | TRBV11-2 | CASSEGGEQFF | TGTGCCAGCAGCGAAGGGGGTGAGCAGTTCTTC
- | TRBJ2-3 | - | TRBV28 | CASGGEGPRRTGERDTQYF | TGTGCCAGCGGTGGAGAGGGACCGAGGAGAACGGGAGAGAGGGATACGCAGTATTTT
- | TRBJ2-4 | - | TRBV6-2/TRBV6-3 | CASSFGDGLRYF | TGTGCCAGCAGTTTCGGGGACGGCCTGCGGTACTTC
- | TRBJ1-4 | - | TRBV7-2 | CASSFGDGEKLFF | TGTGCCAGCAGCTTCGGGGACGGTGAAAAACTGTTTTTT
- | TRBJ2-7 | - | TRBV7-3 | CASSLNSGASLTNEQYF | TGTGCCAGCAGCCTAAATTCCGGGGCTAGCCTCACCAATGAGCAGTACTTC
- | TRBJ2-1 | - | TRBV7-2 | CASSQSRGRQFF | TGTGCCAGCAGCCAAAGCAGGGGAAGGCAGTTCTTC
- | TRBJ1-1 | TRBD1 | TRBV12-3/TRBV12-4 | CASSSTGAPNTEAFF | TGTGCCAGCAGTTCAACAGGGGCCCCGAACACTGAAGCTTTCTTT
few | TRBJ2-7 | TRBD2 | TRBV3-1 | CASSQDKSGGRGMAEQYF | TGTGCCAGCAGCCAAGATAAGTCTGGCGGGCGGGGGATGGCCGAGCAGTACTTC